The 22 T cell receptor beta chains below were found in one sample sequenced in a study of identical twins (dated by TCRdb to the mid-2010s). Preparation of the library involved 5' RACE. Sequencing instrument: Illumina HiSeq 2000. In-frame beta chains were kept once TCRdb had trimmed the public reads at Q25 with fastp and called clones with MiXCR. One record per CDR3 amino acid sequence lists the most common genes and DNA. Across this sample there are roughly 630,000 distinct CDR3 sequences, with just over 7% seen only once. The ten top clones hold 1.6% of the sample. This same sample was also part of a study on yellow fever vaccine responses in identical twins.

The specimen was PBMCs. The receptors were sampled from a woman aged 18-29 years in good health.

There are many counts of this clonotype. The chain has TRBV5-1 and TRBJ2-1, with 7 bases aligning to TRBD2. Germline V gene data show CDR1 as SGHRS and CDR2 as YFSETQ. The ends lost 4 bases at V and 4 bases at J; junction bases unmatched: 2. This CDR3 has 13 amino acids. Here the CDR3 reads CASSSGDYNEQFF. The CDR3 nucleotides are TGCGCCAGCAGCAGCGGGGATTACAATGAGCAGTTCTTC.

This clonotype has ten or more counts. The rearrangement joins TRBV5-1 to TRBJ2-3, with 8 nucleotides matching TRBD2. V was clipped by 0 bases and J by 2 bases; unmatched bases: 5. Germline CDR1 reads SGHRS; CDR2 reads YFSETQ. This CDR3 has 16 residues. In nucleotides, the CDR3 is TGCGCCAGCAGCTTGGCGTTAGCGGGACCCACAGATACGCAGTATTTT. Translation: CASSLALAGPTDTQYF.

This clonotype has more than one count but fewer than ten. The chain couples TRBV5-1 to TRBJ2-7; the match to TRBD1 covers 9 bases. Germline V gives CDR1 SGHRS, CDR2 YFSETQ. This CDR3 is 15 amino acids long. The V segment lost 4 bases and the J segment 6 bases; nucleotides outside the gene matches: 11. The CDR3 bases are TGCGCCAGCAGCCTGGGGACAGGGTATAATGTCGAGCAGTACTTC. Its protein product is CASSLGTGYNVEQYF.

This clonotype was seen more than once but under ten times. The rearrangement links TRBV7-9 to TRBJ2-1; D gene ambiguous. The CDR3 has 12 residues. Germline V gene sequence: CDR1 SEHNR, CDR2 FQNEAQ (reference sequence). Trimming removed 3 bases at V and 8 bases at J, with 8 bases between. CDR3 protein: CASSFRLDEQFF. The CDR3 coding sequence is TGTGCCAGCAGCTTCCGATTGGATGAGCAGTTCTTC.

The genes are TRBV7-2 and TRBJ2-2; unclear D gene. This CDR3 is 13 amino acids long. V lost 1 base and J 7 bases, leaving 7 bases between the germline ends. Looked up from germline, CDR1 is SGHTA and CDR2 is FQGNSA. CDR3 bases: TGTGCCAGCAGCTTAGGGGCGGTCGGGGAGCTGTTTTTT. This gives the protein CASSLGAVGELFF. Looking up the rest from reference TRBV7-2 and TRBJ2-2 gives the full variable domain: GAGVSQSPSNKVTEKGKDVELRCDPISGHTALYWYRQSLGQGLEFLIYFQGNSAPDKSGLPSDRFSAERTGGSVSTLTIQRTQQEDSAVYLCASSLGAVGELFFGEGSRLTVL.

The table lists this clonotype with many counts. The chain joins TRBV5-1 to TRBJ2-6; TRBD2 is a possible D gene (5 bases). Germline assignment: CDR1 SGHRS and CDR2 YFSETQ. V lost 0 bases, J lost 5 bases, and 12 bases lay in between. This CDR3 comprises 16 residues. The CDR3, as DNA: TGCGCCAGCAGCTTGGCGGGGAATTTGAGGGCCAACGTCCTGACTTTC. Translating it yields CASSLAGNLRANVLTF.

This clonotype was found a few times. The chain uses TRBV4-2 and TRBJ2-2; a possible D gene is TRBD1 (6 bases). The length of the CDR3 is 20 residues. Germline V gene data show CDR1 as LGHNA and CDR2 as YNFKEQ. Trimming pared 3 bases from V and 6 bases from J, leaving 29 bases between. The CDR3: CASSQGFLLQGRRVAGELFF. As DNA, the CDR3 is TGTGCCAGCAGCCAGGGATTCCTTTTACAGGGTCGTCGAGTGGCCGGGGAGCTGTTTTTT.

The chain has TRBV7-9 and TRBJ2-2; D call uncertain. Trimming removed 4 bases at V and 1 base at J, with 16 bases between. CDR3 length: 17 residues. Per germline, CDR1 SEHNR and CDR2 FQNEAQ (reference sequence). The CDR3 reads CASSWALGGGNTGELFF. CDR3 coding DNA: TGTGCCAGCAGCTGGGCGTTGGGCGGTGGGAACACCGGGGAGCTGTTTTTT.

The chain recombines TRBV3-1 with TRBJ1-5; possible D gene TRBD1, 5 bases. There are 14 residues in the CDR3. Trimming pared 5 bases from V and 7 bases from J, leaving 15 bases between. Germline V lookup: CDR1 LGHDT, CDR2 YNNKEL (reference sequence). The CDR3 sequence is CASSAPGSGQPQHF. The CDR3 nucleotides are TGTGCCAGCAGCGCCCCAGGGAGCGGGCAGCCCCAGCATTTT.

The gene calls are TRBV3-1 and TRBJ1-2; possible D gene TRBD1, 6 bases. CDR1 is LGHDT, CDR2 YNNKEL, per germline (reference sequence). The V end was cut by 5 bases, the J end by 5 bases, with 18 bases between. The CDR3 sequence is 15 residues long. The CDR3 loop reads CASSTVGGPRYGYTF. The CDR3 region has the DNA TGTGCCAGCAGCACAGTCGGGGGGCCGCGTTATGGCTACACCTTC.

This clonotype has ten or more counts. This chain uses TRBV5-1 with TRBJ1-4; 9 nucleotides agree with TRBD1. The ends lost 4 bases at V and 4 bases at J; junction bases unmatched: 5. CDR1 is SGHRS, CDR2 YFSETQ, per germline. This CDR3 has 15 amino acids. CDR3 in DNA: TGCGCCAGCAGCGGGACAGGGTCAAGTAATGAAAAACTGTTTTTT. It yields the protein CASSGTGSSNEKLFF. The complete variable domain, with remaining parts taken from reference TRBV5-1 and TRBJ1-4, reads KAGVTQTPRYLIKTRGQQVTLSCSPISGHRSVSWYQQTPGQGLQFLFEYFSETQRNKGNFPGRFSGRQFSNSRSEMNVSTLELGDSALYLCASSGTGSSNEKLFFGSGTQLSVL.

The CDR3 reads CASSLTRTSGRSAYEQYF. The CDR3 nucleotides are TGTGCCAGCAGCTTAACCCGGACTAGCGGGAGGTCCGCCTACGAGCAGTACTTC. V usage is TRBV11-1 and J usage is TRBJ2-7; TRBD2 aligns across 14 bases. This CDR3 is 18 amino acids long. CDR1 is SGHAT and CDR2 is FQDESV in the germline V gene (reference sequence). Losses at the gene ends were 2 bases for V and 2 bases for J; bases not matched to a gene: 8.

This clonotype was seen a few times. The rearrangement uses TRBV9 and TRBJ2-1, with D possibly matching TRBD2 (7 bases). CDR1 and CDR2 from the germline V gene are SGDLS and YYNGEE. The CDR3 loop spans 17 amino acids. V was pared by 4 bases and J by 4 bases, with 21 bases between. This CDR3 is CASSPGAGAGLYNEQFF. In DNA, the CDR3 is TGTGCCAGCAGCCCGGGGGCAGGAGCGGGACTGTACAATGAGCAGTTCTTC.

This clonotype was recorded many times. The chain uses TRBV24-1 and TRBJ2-3, with 10 bases identical to TRBD2. The CDR3 sequence is 15 residues long. CDR1 is KGHDR, CDR2 SFDVKD, per germline. V lost 7 bases to trimming and J lost 1 base; unmatched junction nucleotides: 4. The CDR3 DNA is TGTGCCACCAGAGACGGGACTAGCGGCACAGATACGCAGTATTTT. Its translation is CATRDGTSGTDTQYF.

This clonotype has only a few counts. The V and J genes are TRBV20-1 and TRBJ2-3; 8 nucleotides line up with TRBD1. Germline V gives CDR1 DFQATT, CDR2 SNEGSKA (reference sequence). V shed 4 bases and J 2 bases; nucleotides not matched to a gene: 8. This CDR3 is built from 15 residues. The CDR3 is CSAMNGQGITDTQYF. The CDR3 nucleotides are TGCAGTGCTATGAACGGACAGGGAATCACAGATACGCAGTATTTT.

The table lists this clonotype with many counts. The V and J genes are TRBV7-7 and TRBJ2-7, with D maybe TRBD2 (5 bases). In germline, CDR1 is SSHAT, CDR2 FNYEAQ (reference sequence). V lost 6 bases, J lost 0 bases, and 15 bases lay in between. There are 15 residues in the CDR3. This CDR3 is CASSLSSGPSYEQYF. The CDR3 DNA is TGTGCCAGCAGTCTATCGAGCGGACCCTCCTACGAGCAGTACTTC.

In its sample, this clonotype was seen a few times. V and J are TRBV10-3 and TRBJ2-1; 7 bases agree with TRBD2. V shed 11 bases, J shed 7 bases, and the junction held 5 bases outside the gene matches. CDR3 length: 11 amino acids. Germline CDR1 is ENHRY and CDR2 is SYGVKD. DNA for the CDR3: TGTGCCGTCCTTAGCGGGAATGAGCAGTTCTTC. Amino acid sequence: CAVLSGNEQFF.

This clonotype was seen at least ten times. The genes are TRBV12-3 or TRBV12-4 and TRBJ2-7; possible D gene TRBD2, 6 bases. Trimming shortened V by 8 bases and J by 4 bases, and 15 bases separated the two germline ends. This CDR3 is built from 13 residues. The CDR3 DNA is TGTGCCAGCGGAACGGGAGTGGGTTACGAGCAGTACTTC. Its protein is CASGTGVGYEQYF.

CDR3 residues: CASSFSGEPEAFF. CDR3 sequence (DNA): TGTGCCAGCAGTTTTTCCGGGGAGCCTGAAGCTTTCTTT. The rearrangement links TRBV27 to TRBJ1-1; the D is unclear. Trimming shortened V by 3 bases and J by 6 bases, and 11 bases separated the two germline ends. This CDR3 region has 13 residues. CDR1 and CDR2 from the germline V gene are MNHEY and SMNVEV (reference sequence).

This clonotype was counted ten times or more. The chain combines TRBV9 with TRBJ2-2; TRBD1 matches at 7 bases. After removal of 0 bases from V and 4 bases from J, the junction contained 6 bases not matched to a gene. The CDR3 covers 16 residues. In germline, CDR1 is SGDLS, CDR2 YYNGEE. CDR3 coding DNA: TGTGCCAGCAGCGTAGGAAGGGGGCTGGTCACCGGGGAGCTGTTTTTT. This encodes CASSVGRGLVTGELFF.

This clonotype showed up just a few times. V gene TRBV28 combines with J gene TRBJ1-3, with D perhaps matching TRBD1 (6 bases). Looked up from germline, CDR1 is MDHEN and CDR2 is SYDVKM. The CDR3 contains 14 residues. Trimming stripped 7 bases from V and 8 bases from J, with 18 bases between. As DNA, the CDR3 is TGTGCCAGCATGCTCACTACAGGGAGGCACACCATATATTTT. Its translation: CASMLTTGRHTIYF.

V usage is TRBV19 and J usage is TRBJ2-5; TRBD1 agrees at 8 bases. CDR1 is LNHDA, CDR2 SQIVND, per germline (reference sequence). The CDR3 sequence is 15 residues long. Trimming cost V 2 bases and J 3 bases; bases outside gene matches: 5. CDR3 nucleotides: TGTGCCAGTAGTATACCAGGGGGCGGGAAAGAGACCCAGTACTTC. Translation: CASSIPGGGKETQYF.